Below, 30 T cell receptor beta chains from the same sample are listed, as sequenced in a study of blood T cell repertoires in COVID-19. Profiling relied on immunoSEQ multiplex PCR, and the TCRdb table lists in-frame clones only, not all of them. The sample holds approximately 150,000 clones; around 87% are singletons and the top ten take about 11%. The specimen sequenced was PBMCs or T cells enriched from blood (not recorded which). The receptors were gathered from a man aged 55 to 70 who had recovered from COVID-19.

The rearrangement joins TRBV18 to TRBJ2-7, with unresolved D. CDR3 size: 12 residues. CDR1 and CDR2 from the germline V gene are KGHSH and LQKENI. V lost 5 bases to trimming and J lost 3 bases, with 8 bases between them. As DNA, the CDR3 is TGTGCCAGCTCAAAAGATAGCTACGAGCAGTACTTC. Translated, it gives CASSKDSYEQYF.

V is TRBV7-8 and J is TRBJ1-2; no definite D call. The CDR3 sequence is 15 residues long. V lost 4 bases and J 3 bases, leaving 15 bases between the germline ends. Germline V CDR1 and CDR2: SGHVS, FQNEAQ. The chain's CDR3 is CASSYSLSGDYGYTF. CDR3 nucleotide sequence: TGTGCCAGCAGCTACTCCTTATCCGGGGACTATGGCTACACCTTC. The full variable domain, rest sourced from reference TRBV7-8 and TRBJ1-2, is GAGVSQSPRYKVAKRGQDVALRCDPISGHVSLFWYQQALGQGPEFLTYFQNEAQLDKSGLPSDRFFAERPEGSVSTLKIQRTQQEDSAVYLCASSYSLSGDYGYTFGSGTRLTVV.

With respect to this clone: At one of its ends the junction is not consistent with the germline gene, which may arise from a read error. In DNA, the CDR3 is TGTGCCAGCAGCTTAGTTCCTTTGGGCCGTCCGGTCTTC. Translated, it gives CASSLVPLGRPVF. The chain carries TRBV7-9 and TRBJ2-1; D not resolved. This CDR3 is built from 13 residues. CDR1 and CDR2 from the germline V gene are SEHNR and FQNEAQ (reference sequence).

The rearrangement uses TRBV11-2 and TRBJ1-4; 8 nucleotides match TRBD1. The germline V gene has CDR1 SGHAT and CDR2 FQNNGV. This CDR3 region has 16 residues. Unmatched junction bases numbered 10, after V lost 3 bases and J lost 7 bases. The CDR3 DNA sequence: TGTGCCAGCAGCTTTAGGCAGGGGGCGTACGGTGAAAAACTGTTTTTT. Translating gives CASSFRQGAYGEKLFF.

This chain joins TRBV6-5 and TRBJ2-7; 7 nucleotides match TRBD2. Germline loops: CDR1 MNHEY, CDR2 SVGAGI. The CDR3 is 15 residues long. J lost 1 base, V lost 7 bases, and 10 bases had no gene match. CDR3 in DNA: TGTGCCAGCAACCGTGGCGGGAGCTTATCCTACGAGCAGTACTTC. Protein: CASNRGGSLSYEQYF.

This clone was picked up a small number of times. V gene TRBV6-5 combines with J gene TRBJ1-6; maybe TRBD1 (5 bases). The CDR3 length is 15 residues. Looked up from germline, CDR1 is MNHEY and CDR2 is SVGAGI. The V end lost 5 bases, the J end lost 7 bases, and 15 bases lay between the germline ends. The CDR3: CASSTVEGRNSPLHF. CDR3 nucleotides: TGTGCCAGCAGTACGGTGGAGGGGAGGAATTCACCCCTCCACTTT.

The rearrangement joins TRBV29-1 to TRBJ1-2, with D possibly matching TRBD1 (5 bases). CDR3 size: 15 residues. Germline V gene data show CDR1 as SQVTM and CDR2 as ANQGSEA. V dropped 7 bases and J dropped 0 bases, with 18 bases sitting between them. The CDR3 spells CSGQPLDTANYGYTF. The CDR3 DNA reads TGCAGCGGTCAGCCCCTGGACACAGCTAACTATGGCTACACCTTC.

The chain combines TRBV6-5 with TRBJ1-6; 8 bases map to TRBD1. The CDR3 is 14 amino acids. Germline CDR1 is MNHEY and CDR2 is SVGAGI. J lost 5 bases, V lost 7 bases, and 4 bases had no gene match. Here the CDR3 reads CASTATGDNSPLHF. Here the CDR3 DNA reads TGTGCCAGCACCGCGACAGGGGATAATTCACCCCTCCACTTT.

The chain couples TRBV23-1 to TRBJ2-3, with 9 bases identical to TRBD2. TRBV23-1 is flagged as an ORF with uncertain function. CDR3 length: 17 amino acids. Germline trimming cut 4 bases from V and 4 bases from J; bases unmatched to any gene: 12. The CDR3 region is CASSRTGIAGVADTQYF. Here the CDR3 DNA reads TGCGCCAGCAGTCGCACAGGGATAGCGGGAGTGGCAGATACGCAGTATTTT.

DNA of the CDR3: TGTGCCAGCAGGGGACAGAGTGAAGCTTTCTTT. Amino acid sequence: CASRGQSEAFF. The genes are TRBV12-3 or TRBV12-4 and TRBJ1-1; 7 bases fit TRBD1. This CDR3 region has 11 residues. V lost 6 bases to trimming and J lost 7 bases; unmatched junction nucleotides: 2.

This clone was found once. The chain is built from TRBV11-1 and TRBJ2-7, with D uncertain. CDR1 and CDR2 from the germline V gene are SGHAT and FQDESV (reference sequence). V shed 2 bases and J shed 0 bases, with 8 bases lying between them. The CDR3 covers 14 residues. As DNA, the CDR3 is TGTGCCAGCAGCTTATCCCAGGTCTCCTACGAGCAGTACTTC. Its protein is CASSLSQVSYEQYF.

This chain joins TRBV3-1 (or the pseudogene TRBV3-2) and TRBJ1-2; 8 nucleotides align to TRBD1. Germline trimming cut 1 base from V and 2 bases from J; bases unmatched to any gene: 3. CDR3 length: 15 amino acids. Germline CDR1 and CDR2: LGHDT and YNNKEL (reference sequence). The CDR3 loop is CASSQVGDRNYGYTF. Written as DNA, the CDR3 is TGTGCCAGCAGCCAAGTCGGGGACAGGAACTATGGCTACACCTTC.

Regarding this clone: One end of the junction does not line up with germline, which may come from a read error. The CDR3 sequence is CASSVLAGLQGTQYF. CDR3 sequence (DNA): TGTGCCAGCAGCGTTCTAGCGGGGTTACAAGGGACCCAGTACTTC. The chain employs TRBV6-5 and TRBJ2-5; 9 bases match TRBD2. In germline, CDR1 is MNHEY, CDR2 SVGAGI. The CDR3 has 15 amino acids.

The chain recombines TRBV19 with TRBJ2-4, with D possibly being TRBD2 (5 bases). Germline V lookup: CDR1 LNHDA, CDR2 SQIVND (reference sequence). The CDR3 covers 16 residues. V lost 5 bases, J lost 1 base, and 15 bases lay in between. CDR3 coding DNA: TGTGCCAGTAGTTTCGTGACCCGAGGGGCCAAAAACATTCAGTACTTC. This gives the protein CASSFVTRGAKNIQYF.

The chain combines TRBV20-1 with TRBJ1-3, with D possibly TRBD1 on 5 matching bases. The germline V gene encodes CDR1 DFQATT and CDR2 SNEGSKA (reference sequence). V was trimmed by 3 bases and J by 9 bases, leaving 9 bases between them. The length of the CDR3 is 11 residues. The CDR3 DNA sequence: TGCAGTGCTAGCCGGGGGGGCACCATATATTTT. Its protein product is CSASRGGTIYF.

This rearrangement joins TRBV7-2 to TRBJ2-7; 9 bases are a match to TRBD2. Germline-derived CDR1 and CDR2 are SGHTA and FQGNSA. V trimming: 2 bases; J trimming: 3 bases; junction bases outside the gene matches: 2. CDR3 length equals 14 residues. CDR3 sequence (DNA): TGTGCCAGCAGCTTATGGCGGGAGGGCTACGAGCAGTACTTC. It yields the protein CASSLWREGYEQYF.

The V call is TRBV7-8, the J call TRBJ2-7; D might be TRBD2 (6 bases). This CDR3 region has 13 residues. Trimming left V 2 bases short and J 2 bases short, with 7 bases between. Per germline, CDR1 SGHVS and CDR2 FQNEAQ. CDR3 residues: CASSLRGTYEQYF. DNA of the CDR3: TGTGCCAGCAGCTTACGCGGGACCTACGAGCAGTACTTC.

The J gene is TRBJ1-1, the V gene TRBV7-8; D gene unclear. Germline CDR1 SGHVS, CDR2 FQNEAQ. The CDR3 runs 13 residues. V was trimmed by 2 bases and J by 1 base, leaving 5 bases between them. CDR3 residues: CASSLYRNTEAFF. CDR3 nucleotides: TGTGCCAGCAGCTTATACAGGAACACTGAAGCTTTCTTT.

This chain uses TRBV5-5 with TRBJ2-2; 9 bases map to TRBD1. J was trimmed by 1 base and V by 2 bases; bases with no gene match: 9. This CDR3 comprises 18 residues. Germline assignment: CDR1 SGHKS and CDR2 YYEKEE (reference sequence). Here the CDR3 DNA reads TGTGCCAGCAGCTTATCGGGACAGGGAAATCGGAACACCGGGGAGCTGTTTTTT. Amino acids: CASSLSGQGNRNTGELFF.

The chain employs TRBV2 and TRBJ2-7; perhaps TRBD1 as D (5 bases). Looked up from germline, CDR1 is SNHLY and CDR2 is FYNNEI. Between the trimmed V and J ends, which lost 0 bases and 4 bases, there was a span of 13 bases. The CDR3 is 15 amino acids. CDR3 in DNA: TGTGCCAGCAGTGAAGCGCTTGGCAGGGTTTACGAGCAGTACTTC. It codes for CASSEALGRVYEQYF.

The chain joins TRBV29-1 to TRBJ2-7; 9 nucleotides match TRBD2. V dropped 4 bases and J dropped 5; count of bases not matched to a gene: 9. The CDR3 covers 14 residues. Germline lookup yields CDR1 SQVTM and CDR2 ANQGSEA. CDR3 region: CSVAPLAGSDEQYF. As DNA, the CDR3 is TGCAGCGTTGCCCCCCTAGCGGGATCCGACGAGCAGTACTTC.

This clone was picked up a small number of times. The rearrangement links TRBV4-2 to TRBJ2-7; 14 nucleotides align to TRBD2. The CDR3 length is 16 residues. Per germline, CDR1 LGHNA and CDR2 YNFKEQ. The trim removed 5 bases at V and 2 bases at J, leaving 5 bases unmatched. For the CDR3, the DNA is TGTGCCAGCAGCGACTCGACTAGCGGGAGGGCCTACGAGCAGTACTTC. This codes for CASSDSTSGRAYEQYF.

The chain employs TRBV19 and TRBJ1-1, with a tentative D call TRBD1 (5 bases). V dropped 3 bases and J dropped 8 bases, with 10 bases sitting between them. Germline V gene data show CDR1 as LNHDA and CDR2 as SQIVND (reference sequence). The CDR3 is 12 residues long. CDR3 loop: CASSIPGREAFF. CDR3 nucleotide sequence: TGTGCCAGTAGTATCCCAGGGCGAGAAGCTTTCTTT.

The chain employs TRBV7-9 and TRBJ1-2; the D is unclear. Trimming stripped 0 bases from V and 14 bases from J, with 16 bases between. Looked up from germline, CDR1 is SEHNR and CDR2 is FQNEAQ (reference sequence). The CDR3 consists of 13 residues. The DNA of the CDR3 is TGTGCCAGCAGCTTAGCGCTAGGCCCCACTTTAACCTTC. Protein product: CASSLALGPTLTF.

The chain combines TRBV29-1 with TRBJ1-2, with 8 bases lining up with TRBD1. The CDR3 is made up of 14 amino acids. Germline values: CDR1 SQVTM, CDR2 ANQGSEA. V lost 1 base, J lost 3 bases, and 4 bases stayed unmatched. The CDR3 DNA follows: TGCAGCGTTGAAGGGACAGGGAATTACTATGGCTACACCTTC. As protein: CSVEGTGNYYGYTF.

The chain has TRBV20-1 and TRBJ2-1, with TRBD2 matching 9 bases. The germline gives CDR1 DFQATT, CDR2 SNEGSKA (reference sequence). The CDR3 is 14 residues long. V gave up 3 bases and J gave up 3 bases; unmatched junction bases: 3. The CDR3 is CSASGSGGYNEQFF. CDR3 nucleotides: TGCAGTGCTAGTGGTAGCGGGGGCTACAATGAGCAGTTCTTC.

The chain carries TRBV27 and TRBJ1-5; D is possibly TRBD1 (5 bases). The CDR3 runs 13 residues. Germline V gives CDR1 MNHEY, CDR2 SMNVEV (reference sequence). V was clipped by 6 bases and J by 6 bases, with 12 bases between them. CDR3 amino acids: CASSRDRIQPQHF. The CDR3 DNA reads TGTGCCAGCAGCAGGGATCGGATTCAGCCCCAGCATTTT.

The CDR3: CASSYSSLGEAYEQYF. CDR3 in DNA: TGTGCCAGCAGTTACTCGAGTCTAGGGGAGGCCTACGAGCAGTACTTC. The V gene is TRBV6-5, the J gene TRBJ2-7; D is perhaps TRBD2 (6 bases). The ends were cut back, 0 bases at V and 2 bases at J, with 14 bases in the middle. Germline CDR1 MNHEY, CDR2 SVGAGI. The CDR3 is 16 residues long.

The chain carries TRBV28 and TRBJ2-5; TRBD2 agrees at 7 bases. The germline V gene has CDR1 MDHEN and CDR2 SYDVKM. V shed 8 bases, J shed 5 bases, and the junction held 17 bases outside the gene matches. The CDR3 totals 16 residues. CDR3 amino acids: CASGRLAGESLETQYF. The CDR3, as DNA: TGTGCCAGCGGACGCCTGGCGGGAGAGTCCCTGGAGACCCAGTACTTC.

V gene TRBV7-3 combines with J gene TRBJ2-1; a weak D match, TRBD2 (6 bases). The CDR3 is 15 residues long. Germline lookup yields CDR1 SGHTA and CDR2 FQGTGA. V was trimmed by 5 bases and J by 1 base, leaving 12 bases between them. For the CDR3, the DNA is TGTGCCAGCAGCCCCGTAGCGGCTTCCTACAATGAGCAGTTCTTC. Its protein product is CASSPVAASYNEQFF.